The sequence of this TCR beta chain was determined in a study of control samples from healthy donors and cancer patients (dated by TCRdb to 2019 to 2021). As concerns this clone: Its antigen is currently not known. Nothing much larger sits one base from this clone, and base qualities are not available.

The protocol used for the library was the immunoSEQ multiplex PCR assay. The immuneACCESS repertoire file appears here via TCRdb, limited to in-frame rearrangements. These files lack a portion of the clones; in checked studies, under half of the deficit traces to unresolved V genes, and the cause of the others is not known. Within this sample are about 170,000 clones, with roughly 89% of them counted one time only. Together, the top ten hold 1.5% of the sample. Spanning cysteine to phenylalanine, the CDR3 consists of 15 amino acids. Only the CDR3 portion is preserved as DNA: 45 bases, with reading frame beginning at the first base. In the germline V gene, CDR1 corresponds to SGDLS and CDR2 to YYNGEE. The junction shows trimming of 3 bases on V and 3 bases on J, and the gene matches do not reach 3 bases of it.

This chain is built from TRBV9 and TRBJ2-1, and TRBD2 aligns with 10 junction nucleotides. Sequenced: blood. This receptor was obtained from a woman aged 30 to 39 in good health. The sequenced DNA: TGTGCCAGCAGCGCCGGGACTAGCGACTACAATGAGCAGTTCTTC. This yields the protein CASSAGTSDYNEQFF.